The 20 T cell receptor beta chains presented below share a single source sample, sequenced in a study of PD-L1 blockade in urothelial cancer. TCRdb's copy holds only in-frame clones and misses some; the assay was immunoSEQ multiplex PCR. The table records over 50,000 clones, roughly 84% of them present only once. The starting material was PBMCs, obtained around atezolizumab (anti-PD-L1) treatment. The origin of the receptors is a man aged 45-65 years with urothelial cancer.

The chain recombines TRBV19 with TRBJ1-1; 7 bases line up with TRBD1. The germline V gene has CDR1 LNHDA and CDR2 SQIVND (reference sequence). The trim removed 5 bases at V and 4 bases at J, leaving 10 bases unmatched. The CDR3 totals 15 residues. This chain's CDR3 is CASSSWTGRATEAFF. The DNA of the CDR3 is TGTGCCAGTAGTTCCTGGACAGGTCGGGCCACTGAAGCTTTCTTT. Full variable domain (missing parts from reference TRBV19 and TRBJ1-1): DGGITQSPKYLFRKEGQNVTLSCEQNLNHDAMYWYRQDPGQGLRLIYYSQIVNDFQKGDIAEGYSVSREKKESFPLTVTSAQKNPTAFYLCASSSWTGRATEAFFGQGTRLTVV.

The chain has TRBV28 and TRBJ2-7; possibly TRBD2 for D (5 bases). The CDR3 runs 11 residues. The ends were cut back, 6 bases at V and 7 bases at J, with 10 bases in the middle. Germline V gene sequence: CDR1 MDHEN, CDR2 SYDVKM. DNA of the CDR3: TGTGCCAGCAGCCTACGGGGTGAGCAGTACTTC. Encoded protein: CASSLRGEQYF.

V gene TRBV29-1 combines with J gene TRBJ1-1; possible D gene TRBD1, 6 bases. Trimming pared 7 bases from V and 0 bases from J, leaving 12 bases between. There are 13 residues in the CDR3. Per germline, CDR1 SQVTM and CDR2 ANQGSEA. The CDR3 DNA reads TGCAGCGGTACGGGACATTTGAACACTGAAGCTTTCTTT. Protein sequence: CSGTGHLNTEAFF.

The CDR3 loop reads CASSFRREGFYEQYF. CDR3 DNA: TGTGCCAGCAGCTTCAGGCGGGAGGGCTTCTACGAGCAGTACTTC. This chain joins TRBV11-2 and TRBJ2-7; TRBD2 matches 9 bases. The V segment lost 3 bases and the J segment 3 bases; nucleotides outside the gene matches: 6. Germline V gives CDR1 SGHAT, CDR2 FQNNGV. The CDR3 runs to 15 residues.

This clone was recorded a few times. The chain links TRBV28 to TRBJ1-2; possible D gene TRBD1, 5 bases. The CDR3 totals 15 residues. From germline, CDR1 is MDHEN and CDR2 SYDVKM. Between the trimmed V and J ends, which lost 6 bases and 6 bases, there was a span of 20 bases. The CDR3 DNA follows: TGTGCCAGCAGCCCTTCCGGAGGGGCGTCGGATGGCTACACCTTC. Residues: CASSPSGGASDGYTF.

This clone has just a few counts. The chain is built from TRBV19 and TRBJ2-1, with D possibly being TRBD1 (6 bases). The CDR3 contains 15 residues. CDR1 and CDR2 (germline): LNHDA, SQIVND (reference sequence). V was cut by 5 bases and J by 6 bases, with 17 bases left in between. Here the CDR3 reads CASSEGGIGFNEQFF. The DNA for the CDR3 is TGTGCCAGTAGTGAAGGGGGTATCGGGTTCAATGAGCAGTTCTTC.

This CDR3 reads CASRAGQGATGELFF. The CDR3 DNA is TGTGCCAGCAGAGCCGGACAGGGGGCGACCGGGGAGCTGTTTTTT. The chain couples TRBV27 to TRBJ2-2; 11 bases match TRBD1. This CDR3 region has 15 residues. The trim removed 6 bases at V and 5 bases at J, leaving 5 bases unmatched. The V gene's germline CDR1 is MNHEY and CDR2 SMNVEV (reference sequence).

The chain combines TRBV18 with TRBJ1-1, with D possibly matching TRBD1 (5 bases). The ends were cut back, 4 bases at V and 1 base at J, with 7 bases in the middle. The CDR3 is 13 amino acids. In germline, CDR1 is KGHSH, CDR2 LQKENI. The CDR3 protein is CASSRGQNTEAFF. CDR3 nucleotides: TGTGCCAGCTCACGAGGACAGAACACTGAAGCTTTCTTT.

The rearrangement links TRBV5-4 to TRBJ2-2; D might be TRBD2 (6 bases). V was cut by 0 bases and J by 8 bases, with 14 bases left in between. Germline CDR1 SGHNT, CDR2 YYREEE (reference sequence). CDR3 length equals 15 residues. As DNA, the CDR3 is TGTGCCAGCAGCTTGGACAGCGGGTATACAGGGGAGCTGTTTTTT. It translates to CASSLDSGYTGELFF.

This clone was counted once. One end of the junction is discordant with germline, which a read error may explain. The J gene is TRBJ2-3, the V gene TRBV29-1; a weak D match, TRBD1 (6 bases). The CDR3 sequence is 14 residues long. CDR1 and CDR2 from the germline V gene are SQVTM and ANQGSEA. Written as DNA, the CDR3 is TGCAGCGTGGAAGTGGACAGCTACACAGATACGCAGTATTTT. Its protein is CSVEVDSYTDTQYF.

The gene calls are TRBV23-1 and TRBJ1-1, with 7 bases lining up with TRBD1. TRBV23-1 counts as an open reading frame of uncertain function. V was clipped by 1 base and J by 7 bases; unmatched bases: 15. This CDR3 is built from 17 residues. This CDR3 is CASSQFVTGQPGVEAFF. CDR3 in DNA: TGCGCCAGCAGTCAATTCGTGACAGGGCAGCCGGGGGTTGAAGCTTTCTTT.

The chain links TRBV5-4 to TRBJ1-4; 11 bases are shared with TRBD1. Unmatched junction bases numbered 13, after V lost 5 bases and J lost 10 bases. The CDR3 runs 16 residues. From germline, CDR1 is SGHNT and CDR2 YYREEE (reference sequence). The DNA of the CDR3 is TGTGCCAGCAGATCGGTTTGGGACAGGGGGTACCTAAAACTGTTTTTT. Translated: CASRSVWDRGYLKLFF.

The CDR3 DNA is TGTGCCAGCAGCCCTGGGGGGGGGCGGGACACTGAAGCTTTCTTT. Its translation is CASSPGGGRDTEAFF. The chain couples TRBV7-3 to TRBJ1-1, with a tentative D call TRBD1 (6 bases). Germline assignment: CDR1 SGHTA and CDR2 FQGTGA. The CDR3 spans 15 residues. V was cut by 5 bases and J by 3 bases, with 16 bases left in between.

CDR3 amino acids: CASSPGLAQQETQYF. CDR3 bases: TGTGCCAGTAGCCCAGGACTAGCGCAACAAGAGACCCAGTACTTC. The rearrangement links TRBV19 to TRBJ2-5; 9 bases are shared with TRBD2. CDR1 is LNHDA and CDR2 is SQIVND in the germline V gene (reference sequence). The CDR3 is made up of 15 amino acids. After removal of 6 bases from V and 2 bases from J, the junction contained 7 bases not matched to a gene.

The chain links TRBV5-1 to TRBJ1-5, with no clear D. Trimming took 0 bases from V and 7 from J, leaving 8 bases between them. The germline V gene encodes CDR1 SGHRS and CDR2 YFSETQ. This CDR3 has 13 amino acids. For the CDR3, the DNA is TGCGCCAGCAGCTTGGGGGAGGGACAGCCCCAGCATTTT. It translates to CASSLGEGQPQHF.

This chain connects TRBV14 to TRBJ2-7; possibly TRBD1 for D (5 bases). Germline loops: CDR1 SGHDN, CDR2 FVKESK. The CDR3 totals 15 residues. V was pared by 2 bases and J by 5 bases, with 16 bases between. CDR3 amino acids: CASSQPAGNRDEQYF. CDR3 nucleotides: TGTGCCAGCAGCCAACCGGCAGGGAATAGGGACGAGCAGTACTTC.

V gene TRBV30 combines with J gene TRBJ1-5; maybe TRBD1 (6 bases). V lost 0 bases to trimming and J lost 8 bases, with 11 bases between them. There are 13 residues in the CDR3. CDR1 GTSNPN and CDR2 SVGIG come from the germline V gene (reference sequence). The DNA for the CDR3 is TGTGCCTGGAGTGTACAGGGTCATGAGCCCCAGCATTTT. Amino acid sequence: CAWSVQGHEPQHF.

This chain connects TRBV30 to TRBJ1-5; 12 nucleotides align to TRBD1. The CDR3 totals 13 residues. The V and J ends lost 8 bases and 6 bases, in that order; junction bases with no gene match: 5. The germline gives CDR1 GTSNPN, CDR2 SVGIG (reference sequence). Here the CDR3 reads CAGGTGGGQPQHF. In DNA, the CDR3 is TGTGCCGGCGGGACAGGGGGCGGTCAGCCCCAGCATTTT.

V is TRBV15 and J is TRBJ2-1; D may be TRBD2 (5 bases). In germline, CDR1 is LNHNV, CDR2 YYDKDF (reference sequence). V dropped 0 bases and J dropped 12 bases, with 15 bases sitting between them. The CDR3 sequence is 14 residues long. The CDR3 sequence is CATSREGRKVSQFF. In DNA form, the CDR3 reads TGTGCCACCAGCAGAGAAGGGAGAAAGGTTTCGCAGTTCTTC.

The CDR3 DNA follows: TGTGCCAGCAGAGAGGGACTAGCCGCAGATACGCAGTATTTT. Encoded protein: CASREGLAADTQYF. The chain combines TRBV2 with TRBJ2-3; 9 bases are shared with TRBD2. Germline-derived CDR1 and CDR2 are SNHLY and FYNNEI. With 6 bases clipped from V and 4 bases from J, the junction kept 5 bases outside the gene matches. This CDR3 contains 14 residues.